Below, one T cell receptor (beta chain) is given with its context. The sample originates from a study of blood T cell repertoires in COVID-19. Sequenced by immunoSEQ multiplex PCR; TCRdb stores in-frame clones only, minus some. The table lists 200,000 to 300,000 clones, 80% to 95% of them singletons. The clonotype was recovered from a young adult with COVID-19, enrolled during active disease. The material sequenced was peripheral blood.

The CDR3 reads CASSGGSSTDTQYF. CDR3 sequence (DNA): TGTGCCAGCAGCGGAGGCTCTAGCACAGATACGCAGTATTTT. The chain employs TRBV7-9 and TRBJ2-3, with D maybe TRBD2 (5 bases). V lost 5 bases and J 0 bases, leaving 9 bases between the germline ends. CDR3 size: 14 residues. In germline, CDR1 is SEHNR, CDR2 FQNEAQ (reference sequence).